This is a list of T cell receptor beta chains from one sample in a study of cytomegalovirus exposure and HLA in healthy donors. TCRdb's table, derived via immunoSEQ multiplex PCR, lists solely in-frame clones and lacks some. The sample lists 150,000 to 200,000 clones; around 63% were seen once. Sequencing was performed on PBMCs. These receptor sequences come from a woman under 30 in good health and CMV-seropositive. The CDR3 runs from the conserved cysteine through the conserved F or W.

J gene: TRBJ2-7; CDR3 length: 15; V gene: TRBV5-1; CDR3 protein: CASSSSGTSRYEQYF
J gene: TRBJ2-3; CDR3 length: 16; V gene: TRBV7-3; CDR3 protein: CASSPWGEGVSDTQYF
J gene: TRBJ1-1; CDR3 length: 14; V gene: TRBV6-1; CDR3 protein: CASRDRGMNTEAFF
J gene: TRBJ1-6; CDR3 length: 18; V gene: TRBV4-3; CDR3 protein: CASSHSPGQGISSSPLHF
J gene: TRBJ2-6; CDR3 length: 15; V gene: TRBV6-5; CDR3 protein: CASSYFSTGANVLTF
J gene: TRBJ2-3; CDR3 length: 15; V gene: TRBV7-9; CDR3 protein: CASRSGGLSTDTQYF
J gene: TRBJ2-1; CDR3 length: 12; V gene: TRBV11-3; CDR3 protein: CASSFPKGEQFF
J gene: TRBJ2-5; CDR3 length: 18; V gene: TRBV4-1; CDR3 protein: CASSHRYRQQGSQETQYF
J gene: TRBJ1-1; CDR3 length: 14; V gene: TRBV29-1; CDR3 protein: CSVDIQRLNTEAFF
J gene: TRBJ2-1; CDR3 length: 16; V gene: TRBV7-2; CDR3 protein: CASTHQAGVSYNEQFF
J gene: TRBJ1-6; CDR3 length: 15; V gene: TRBV19; CDR3 protein: CASSIYGGYNSPLHF
J gene: TRBJ1-1; CDR3 length: 15; V gene: TRBV28; CDR3 protein: CASSRRDSLNTEAFF
J gene: TRBJ1-1; CDR3 length: 18; V gene: TRBV19; CDR3 protein: CASKSTRGPTGRRTEAFF
J gene: TRBJ2-5; CDR3 length: 13; V gene: TRBV12-5; CDR3 protein: CASGFDPRETQYF
J gene: TRBJ2-5; CDR3 length: 11; V gene: TRBV30; CDR3 protein: CAWSVRREQYF
J gene: TRBJ1-5; CDR3 length: 15; V gene: TRBV30; CDR3 protein: CAWSPLDRNNQPQHF
J gene: TRBJ1-5; CDR3 length: 15; V gene: TRBV30; CDR3 protein: CAWSPSGLLNQPQHF
J gene: TRBJ1-4; CDR3 length: 14; V gene: TRBV7-9; CDR3 protein: CASRPDRENEKLFF
J gene: TRBJ2-5; CDR3 length: 13; V gene: TRBV30; CDR3 protein: CAWSGHLRETQYF
J gene: TRBJ2-2; CDR3 length: 18; V gene: TRBV9; CDR3 protein: CASSAEGNWRGHTGELFF
J gene: TRBJ2-5; CDR3 length: 16; V gene: TRBV5-1; CDR3 protein: CASSLTKAPREETQYF
J gene: TRBJ2-5; CDR3 length: 15; V gene: TRBV28; CDR3 protein: CASSSIQGAGETQYF
J gene: TRBJ1-2; CDR3 length: 11; V gene: TRBV29-1; CDR3 protein: CSVVRRGPLFF
J gene: TRBJ2-1; CDR3 length: 15; V gene: TRBV4-3; CDR3 protein: CASSRETGRYNEQFF
J gene: TRBJ2-6; CDR3 length: 16; V gene: TRBV5-1; CDR3 protein: CASSLSGSSGANVLTF
J gene: TRBJ2-4; CDR3 length: 14; V gene: TRBV6-5; CDR3 protein: CASSRVGAKNIQYF
J gene: TRBJ2-1; CDR3 length: 16; V gene: TRBV18; CDR3 protein: CASSPVTSGGYNEQFF
J gene: TRBJ1-2; CDR3 length: 16; V gene: TRBV9; CDR3 protein: CASSVAGGLLNYGYTF
J gene: TRBJ2-1; CDR3 length: 18; V gene: TRBV19; CDR3 protein: CASSSREHRTGAGNEQFF
J gene: TRBJ2-2; CDR3 length: 13; V gene: TRBV19; CDR3 protein: CRWEQVIAGELFF
J gene: TRBJ1-4; CDR3 length: 18; V gene: TRBV5-3; CDR3 protein: CAREKVGRHIATNEKLFF
J gene: TRBJ2-3; CDR3 length: 11; V gene: TRBV27; CDR3 protein: CASSDSVTQYF
J gene: TRBJ2-3; CDR3 length: 16; V gene: TRBV28; CDR3 protein: CASSPVSTSSTDTQYF
J gene: TRBJ2-2; CDR3 length: 15; V gene: TRBV6-1; CDR3 protein: CASSERHGDTGELFF
J gene: TRBJ2-1; CDR3 length: 16; V gene: TRBV9; CDR3 protein: CASSTGLAGPLNEQFF
J gene: TRBJ1-1; CDR3 length: 10; V gene: TRBV7-9; CDR3 protein: CASSYLTGFF
J gene: TRBJ1-5; CDR3 length: 17; V gene: TRBV14; CDR3 protein: CASSHPPPHRGYQPQHF
J gene: TRBJ1-5; CDR3 length: 15; V gene: TRBV11-2; CDR3 protein: CASSPGGVDNQPQHF
J gene: TRBJ2-6; CDR3 length: 17; V gene: TRBV5-1; CDR3 protein: CASSLGQGDPGANVLTF
J gene: TRBJ2-2; CDR3 length: 16; V gene: TRBV19; CDR3 protein: CASSMWDTGWTGELFF
J gene: TRBJ1-5; CDR3 length: 19; V gene: TRBV19; CDR3 protein: CASSIITSTRGRGKQPQHF
J gene: TRBJ2-7; CDR3 length: 14; V gene: TRBV19; CDR3 protein: CASSISGGEYEQYF
J gene: TRBJ2-2; CDR3 length: 16; V gene: TRBV27; CDR3 protein: CASSRGLAGGTGELFF
J gene: TRBJ1-1; CDR3 length: 16; V gene: TRBV5-1; CDR3 protein: CASSFQGALGNTEAFF
J gene: TRBJ2-2; CDR3 length: 16; V gene: TRBV14; CDR3 protein: CASSQAWTSSAGELFF
J gene: TRBJ2-3; CDR3 length: 14; V gene: TRBV7-9; CDR3 protein: CASSFTGRTDTQYF
J gene: TRBJ2-5; CDR3 length: 17; V gene: TRBV7-3; CDR3 protein: CASSLRGSDSHQETQYF
J gene: TRBJ2-7; CDR3 length: 13; V gene: TRBV30; CDR3 protein: CAWEVGGSYEQYF
J gene: TRBJ2-2; CDR3 length: 14; V gene: TRBV27; CDR3 protein: CASREVANGGELFF
J gene: TRBJ1-1; CDR3 length: 15; V gene: TRBV18; CDR3 protein: CASSPRQAQRTEAFF
J gene: TRBJ2-2; CDR3 length: 15; V gene: TRBV5-1; CDR3 protein: CASSLGLANTGELFF
J gene: TRBJ2-7; CDR3 length: 15; V gene: TRBV27; CDR3 protein: CASTSGQPGTYEQYF
J gene: TRBJ2-5; CDR3 length: 13; V gene: TRBV7-2; CDR3 protein: CASSFASGETQYF
J gene: TRBJ1-6; CDR3 length: 16; V gene: TRBV7-9; CDR3 protein: CASSLTRQGVNSPLHF
J gene: TRBJ2-7; CDR3 length: 13; V gene: TRBV6-6; CDR3 protein: CASSYAREYEQYF
J gene: TRBJ1-2; CDR3 length: 16; V gene: TRBV7-2; CDR3 protein: CASSSGGTTAHYGYTF
J gene: TRBJ2-3; CDR3 length: 13; V gene: TRBV18; CDR3 protein: CASSRDGTDTQYF
J gene: TRBJ2-1; CDR3 length: 13; V gene: TRBV27; CDR3 protein: CASSLGQYNEQFF
J gene: TRBJ2-3; CDR3 length: 14; V gene: TRBV4-3; CDR3 protein: CASSQDLRTDTQYF